The clone carrying this TCR beta chain was counted at least ten times. Its target is not known. Time point defined: sample taken at primary tumor resection. The donors comprised roughly 71 untreated early-stage non-small cell lung cancer patients. No cells were sorted before sequencing. The whole RNA sequenced was extracted from tumor, nontumor lung or frozen PBMC. The sample comes from a study of spatial heterogeneity in lung cancer. About the research overall: Alpha-chain detections were consistently fewer than beta-chain detections among the sequences. Overall study results and limits: Tumor mutation counts were tracked by expanded intratumoral alpha and beta TCR counts.

A single record per CDR3 protein comes from TCRdb applying MiXCR to the 5' RACE reads. The sample contains about 16,000 distinct CDR3 sequences, less than 9.5% of which appear only once. This TCR came from a male donor with early-stage non-small cell lung cancer. The starting material was lung tumor tissue, obtained at surgery.

CDR3 protein: CASSGDRSEAFF. Written as DNA, the CDR3 is TGTGCCAGCAGCGGGGACAGGTCTGAAGCTTTCTTT. The V and J genes are TRBV2 and TRBJ1-1; 8 positions match TRBD1. CDR1 is SNHLY and CDR2 is FYNNEI in the germline V gene. This CDR3 spans 12 amino acids. With 6 bases clipped from V and 6 bases from J, the junction kept 3 bases outside the gene matches.